The 2 T cell receptor beta chains listed next were all sequenced from one sample in a study of T cell clonality in common variable immunodeficiency. Study conclusions and caveats: Fewer deletions and N-nucleotide insertions were reportedly seen in common variable immunodeficiency TCR beta sequences.

No antigens are known for them. Sequencing was performed with immunoSEQ multiplex PCR; in TCRdb, only in-frame clones are kept and a portion is missing. The record shows roughly 25,000 clones for this sample, with no singletons present. The source material was peripheral blood mononuclear cells. These receptors all stem from a human donor with common variable immunodeficiency.

This clone was seen at least ten times. From the germline J gene comes the end of the CDR3, since the read stops 3 residues before it. The V gene is TRBV20-1, the J gene TRBJ1-1, with D possibly matching TRBD1 (6 bases). The CDR3 length is 15 residues. Trimming cost V 3 bases and J 0 bases, with 14 bases left between them. The germline V gene has CDR1 DFQATT and CDR2 SNEGSKA (reference sequence). The covered CDR3 bases are TGCAGTGCTAGCGGGTTAACAGGGCTGAACACTGAA. It encodes CSASGLTGLNTE. The complete CDR3 protein is CSASGLTGLNTEAFF.

This clone has only a few counts. The CDR3 is cut off 3 residues early in the read; its end comes from the germline J gene. The chain combines TRBV20-1 with TRBJ2-1; 9 bases are shared with TRBD2. Unmatched junction bases numbered 5, after V lost 3 bases and J lost 8 bases. This CDR3 comprises 13 residues. CDR1 and CDR2 (germline): DFQATT, SNEGSKA (reference sequence). CDR3 loop: CSARPGTSYEQFF. Incomplete CDR3 DNA: TGCAGTGCTAGGCCCGGGACTAGCTATGAG.